These 22 T cell receptor beta chains were all obtained from the same sample, sequenced in a study of cytomegalovirus exposure and HLA in healthy donors. Libraries were prepared by immunoSEQ multiplex PCR; TCRdb keeps only in-frame clonotypes and omits some of them. The sample holds hundreds of thousands of clones, 85% to 90% seen once. The sequenced material came from PBMCs. The receptors derive from a woman aged 18-30 years in good health and CMV-seronegative.

V is TRBV28 and J is TRBJ2-3; D gene uncertain. Deletions cut 10 bases from V and 6 bases from J, with 14 bases between. In germline, CDR1 is MDHEN, CDR2 SYDVKM. The CDR3 runs to 12 residues. The CDR3 DNA reads as TGTGCCACCTTGCAGGTTCGGGATACGCAGTATTTT. It is translated as CATLQVRDTQYF.

This clone was seen only a few times. J is TRBJ1-5 and V is TRBV6-1, with TRBD1 identical over 8 bases. The CDR3 runs to 16 residues. The ends lost 4 bases at V and 3 bases at J; junction bases unmatched: 8. Germline lookup yields CDR1 MNHNS and CDR2 SASEGT. The CDR3 DNA sequence: TGTGCCAGCAGTGTGGGTAGGGACAGGTCCAATCAGCCCCAGCATTTT. Residues: CASSVGRDRSNQPQHF.

The CDR3 loop reads CASSPRPGTSGPYNEQFF. The CDR3 DNA sequence: TGTGCCAGCAGCCCTCGTCCCGGGACTAGCGGGCCCTACAATGAGCAGTTCTTC. The chain has TRBV7-3 and TRBJ2-1; 12 nucleotides align to TRBD2. The germline gives CDR1 SGHTA, CDR2 FQGTGA. With 5 bases clipped from V and 2 bases from J, the junction kept 10 bases outside the gene matches. This CDR3 spans 18 amino acids.

The V gene is TRBV5-6, the J gene TRBJ1-5; D is perhaps TRBD1 (5 bases). The CDR3 has 15 residues. The V end was cut by 4 bases, the J end by 7 bases, with 18 bases between. Germline CDR1 is SGHDT and CDR2 is YYEEEE. CDR3 residues: CASSKSGQGRQPQHF. The CDR3 DNA reads as TGTGCCAGCAGCAAATCAGGGCAGGGCCGGCAGCCCCAGCATTTT. Full variable domain (remainder filled in from reference TRBV5-6 and TRBJ1-5): DAGVTQSPTHLIKTRGQQVTLRCSPKSGHDTVSWYQQALGQGPQFIFQYYEEEERQRGNFPDRFSGHQFPNYSSELNVNALLLGDSALYLCASSKSGQGRQPQHFGDGTRLSIL.

V is TRBV14 and J is TRBJ1-6, with D perhaps TRBD1 (6 bases). CDR1 is SGHDN, CDR2 FVKESK, per germline. V was cut by 4 bases and J by 6 bases, with 13 bases left in between. This CDR3 is 15 amino acids long. The CDR3 nucleotides are TGTGCCAGCAGCCTTGGGGGCAGACTTAATTCACCCCTCCACTTT. It yields the protein CASSLGGRLNSPLHF.

This chain links TRBV4-3 with TRBJ2-5, with 9 nucleotides matching TRBD1. The V and J ends lost 3 bases and 5 bases, in that order; junction bases with no gene match: 7. CDR1 is LGHNA and CDR2 is YSLEER in the germline V gene. CDR3 size: 15 residues. CDR3: CASSHQFGQGETQYF. DNA for the CDR3: TGCGCCAGCAGCCATCAATTTGGACAGGGGGAGACCCAGTACTTC.

This clone has just one count. This chain links TRBV4-1 with TRBJ2-7; no reliable D call. Between the trimmed V and J ends, which lost 6 bases and 0 bases, there was a span of 12 bases. The CDR3 contains 14 residues. Germline values: CDR1 MGHRA, CDR2 YSYEKL. CDR3 residues: CASSVHSSSYEQYF. CDR3 coding DNA: TGCGCCAGCAGTGTGCACAGCAGCTCCTACGAGCAGTACTTC.

The V gene is TRBV7-3, the J gene TRBJ2-3; 10 nucleotides agree with TRBD2. Germline CDR1 reads SGHTA; CDR2 reads FQGTGA. With V trimmed by 6 bases and J by 0 bases, 3 bases remained unmatched. CDR3 length: 15 amino acids. DNA for the CDR3: TGTGCCAGCAGGGCGACTAGCGGGAGCACAGATACGCAGTATTTT. This sequence encodes CASRATSGSTDTQYF.

V is TRBV6-1 and J is TRBJ1-1; maybe TRBD1 (5 bases). Looked up from germline, CDR1 is MNHNS and CDR2 is SASEGT. V was clipped by 7 bases and J by 3 bases, with 18 bases between them. This CDR3 spans 15 amino acids. In DNA form, the CDR3 reads TGTGCCAGCACCGCAGGTTACAGGTGGGACACTGAAGCTTTCTTT. Translated: CASTAGYRWDTEAFF.

The chain carries TRBV15 and TRBJ2-7; TRBD2 is a possible D gene (5 bases). This CDR3 spans 16 amino acids. Per germline, CDR1 LNHNV and CDR2 YYDKDF (reference sequence). Trimming stripped 3 bases from V and 0 bases from J, with 15 bases between. The CDR3 DNA reads as TGTGCCACCAGCAGGATCGAGCGAAGCGGCTCCTACGAGCAGTACTTC. Its translation: CATSRIERSGSYEQYF.

The CDR3 loop reads CASSLRGSGSGSYNEQFF. The CDR3 DNA reads as TGTGCCAGCAGTTTAAGGGGTAGCGGGAGTGGCTCCTACAATGAGCAGTTCTTC. The chain links TRBV28 to TRBJ2-1, with 9 bases that match TRBD2. This CDR3 has 18 residues. Germline V CDR1 and CDR2: MDHEN, SYDVKM. With V trimmed by 2 bases and J by 0 bases, 8 bases remained unmatched.

This chain joins TRBV2 and TRBJ2-7, with D maybe TRBD1 (6 bases). The CDR3 sequence is 15 residues long. Trimming pared 1 base from V and 5 bases from J, leaving 15 bases between. Germline loops: CDR1 SNHLY, CDR2 FYNNEI. In DNA form, the CDR3 reads TGTGCCAGCAGTGAAGAGCAGGGGCCCCTGGACGAGCAGTACTTC. Translating it yields CASSEEQGPLDEQYF. Drawing the rest from reference TRBV2 and TRBJ2-7, the complete variable domain is EPEVTQTPSHQVTQMGQEVILRCVPISNHLYFYWYRQILGQKVEFLVSFYNNEISEKSEIFDDQFSVERPDGSNFTLKIRSTKLEDSAMYFCASSEEQGPLDEQYFGPGTRLTVT.

The gene calls are TRBV7-9 and TRBJ1-5, with D unclear. Trimming cost V 3 bases and J 7 bases, with 16 bases left between them. The CDR3 loop spans 15 amino acids. CDR1 SEHNR and CDR2 FQNEAQ come from the germline V gene (reference sequence). The CDR3: CASSFNGESGQPQHF. The CDR3 nucleotides read TGTGCCAGCAGCTTTAATGGGGAGAGTGGACAGCCCCAGCATTTT.

This chain joins TRBV4-1 and TRBJ2-5; D uncertain. The CDR3 is made up of 13 amino acids. Between the trimmed V and J ends, which lost 1 base and 5 bases, there was a span of 8 bases. The V gene's germline CDR1 is MGHRA and CDR2 YSYEKL. CDR3: CASSQVSSETQYF. CDR3 coding DNA: TGCGCCAGCAGCCAAGTCAGTTCGGAGACCCAGTACTTC.

In this sample, this clone turned up once. The gene calls are TRBV29-1 and TRBJ2-7, with TRBD2 identical over 10 bases. There are 12 residues in the CDR3. V gave up 7 bases and J gave up 4 bases; unmatched junction bases: 4. Germline CDR1 SQVTM, CDR2 ANQGSEA. CDR3 sequence reads: CSGLAGDYEQYF. The CDR3 DNA follows: TGCAGCGGCCTAGCGGGAGATTACGAGCAGTACTTC.

The rearrangement links TRBV7-8 to TRBJ2-2; 15 bases align to TRBD2. CDR3 length equals 16 residues. CDR1 and CDR2 (germline): SGHVS, FQNEAQ. V gave up 4 bases and J gave up 7 bases; unmatched junction bases: 4. The CDR3 DNA is TGTGCCAGCAGCTCTCTGGGACTAGCGGGGGGCGGGGAGCTGTTTTTT. This encodes CASSSLGLAGGGELFF.

Only a few counts were recorded for this clone. This chain joins TRBV18 and TRBJ1-1; D call uncertain. CDR1 and CDR2 from the germline V gene are KGHSH and LQKENI. Trimming pared 3 bases from V and 1 base from J, leaving 9 bases between. The CDR3 sequence is 14 residues long. The CDR3 DNA is TGTGCCAGCTCACCCGGAGCCGCGAACACTGAAGCTTTCTTT. It translates to CASSPGAANTEAFF.

CDR3 bases: TGTGCCAGCTGGGGAGCAAATGAGCAGTTCTTC. This gives the protein CASWGANEQFF. V usage is TRBV28 and J usage is TRBJ2-1; D perhaps matches TRBD2 (5 bases). The CDR3 totals 11 residues. Between the trimmed V and J ends, which lost 8 bases and 7 bases, there was a span of 9 bases. From germline, CDR1 is MDHEN and CDR2 SYDVKM.

The genes are TRBV28 and TRBJ2-7, with 9 bases identical to TRBD1. The trim removed 5 bases at V and 3 bases at J, leaving 8 bases unmatched. The CDR3 sequence is 15 residues long. Germline-derived CDR1 and CDR2 are MDHEN and SYDVKM. DNA for the CDR3: TGTGCCAGCAGTCCATTCACAGGGGGCAACTACGAGCAGTACTTC. Amino acids: CASSPFTGGNYEQYF.

This chain joins TRBV19 and TRBJ2-7, with TRBD2 matching over 8 bases. The CDR3 has 15 residues. The V gene's germline CDR1 is LNHDA and CDR2 SQIVND (reference sequence). V shed 1 base, J shed 4 bases, and the junction held 6 bases outside the gene matches. The CDR3 spells CASSIALAEGYEQYF. The CDR3 nucleotides read TGTGCCAGTAGTATAGCACTAGCGGAGGGTTACGAGCAGTACTTC.

The chain employs TRBV18 and TRBJ2-7; TRBD2 matches at 11 bases. With V trimmed by 3 bases and J by 2 bases, 9 bases remained unmatched. The CDR3 extends over 17 amino acids. Germline V CDR1 and CDR2: KGHSH, LQKENI. The CDR3 sequence: CASSPLTSGIGPYEQYF. The CDR3 nucleotides are TGTGCCAGCTCACCTCTGACTAGCGGGATTGGCCCCTACGAGCAGTACTTC. Full variable domain (remainder filled in from reference TRBV18 and TRBJ2-7): NAGVMQNPRHLVRRRGQEARLRCSPMKGHSHVYWYRQLPEEGLKFMVYLQKENIIDESGMPKERFSAEFPKEGPSILRIQQVVRGDSAAYFCASSPLTSGIGPYEQYFGPGTRLTVT.

This chain uses TRBV11-2 with TRBJ2-7, with D unclear. V lost 0 bases to trimming and J lost 4 bases, with 19 bases between them. The germline V gene encodes CDR1 SGHAT and CDR2 FQNNGV. The CDR3 totals 17 residues. CDR3 protein: CASSLEVRTQQFYEQYF. CDR3 in DNA: TGTGCCAGCAGCTTAGAAGTCAGAACCCAACAATTTTACGAGCAGTACTTC.